Presented here are 19 T cell receptor beta chains from one specimen sequenced in a study of CD8 T cells in ankylosing spondylitis. TCRdb reprocessed the 5' RACE reads with MiXCR, giving one entry per CDR3 protein. The table records 210,000 or so distinct CDR3 sequences, 8% to 9% of them present only once. Sequencing input: blood, either unsorted or a sorted T cell fraction (not recorded which). These receptors were obtained from a female donor with ankylosing spondylitis or in good health (not recorded which).

This clonotype has at least ten counts. J is TRBJ1-5 and V is TRBV20-1; D ambiguous. The germline CDR1 and CDR2 sequences are DFQATT and SNEGSKA (reference sequence). This CDR3 is 14 amino acids long. V was shortened by 2 bases and J by 0 bases, with 8 bases between the two germline ends. In DNA, the CDR3 is TGCAGTGCTAGACAGGCTTATAGCAATCAGCCCCAGCATTTT. Protein sequence: CSARQAYSNQPQHF.

CDR3 coding DNA: TGTGCCACCATCCAAGGGGGCAGGGCGGACGAGCAGTACTTC. Its translation: CATIQGGRADEQYF. The rearrangement links TRBV15 to TRBJ2-7; 7 bases agree with TRBD1. Germline V gene sequence: CDR1 LNHNV, CDR2 YYDKDF (reference sequence). The length of the CDR3 is 14 residues. The V and J ends lost 7 bases and 5 bases, in that order; junction bases with no gene match: 11.

This clonotype has only a few counts. This chain links TRBV7-9 with TRBJ1-1; unclear D gene. This CDR3 spans 14 amino acids. The V end was cut by 1 base, the J end by 4 bases, with 10 bases between. Germline loops: CDR1 SEHNR, CDR2 FQNEAQ (reference sequence). The CDR3: CASSLGRKSTEAFF. The CDR3 DNA reads TGTGCCAGCAGCTTAGGTAGGAAGAGCACTGAAGCTTTCTTT. Together with reference TRBV7-9 and TRBJ1-1, the CDR3 gives the full variable domain: DTGVSQNPRHKITKRGQNVTFRCDPISEHNRLYWYRQTLGQGPEFLTYFQNEAQLEKSRLLSDRFSAERPKGSFSTLEIQRTEQGDSAMYLCASSLGRKSTEAFFGQGTRLTVV.

This clonotype came up many times. This sequence joins TRBV9 and TRBJ2-2, with D possibly TRBD1 on 6 matching bases. The CDR3 is made up of 17 amino acids. Germline CDR1 is SGDLS and CDR2 is YYNGEE. Trimming removed 3 bases at V and 1 base at J, with 16 bases between. This CDR3 is CASSAQLGRGNTGELFF. The DNA for the CDR3 is TGTGCCAGCAGCGCCCAATTGGGCAGGGGGAACACCGGGGAGCTGTTTTTT.

This clonotype was recorded at least ten times. The rearrangement links TRBV10-3 to TRBJ2-5; D tentatively fits TRBD1 or TRBD2 (5 bases each). Germline V CDR1 and CDR2: ENHRY, SYGVKD. Trimming took 10 bases from V and 5 from J, leaving 17 bases between them. This CDR3 has 13 residues. DNA for the CDR3: TGTGCCACCCGACCGGGGCTTGAGGAGACCCAGTACTTC. Translation: CATRPGLEETQYF.

This clonotype was counted many times. V is TRBV20-1 and J is TRBJ2-3; 13 bases agree with TRBD2. CDR1 is DFQATT and CDR2 is SNEGSKA in the germline V gene (reference sequence). V lost 5 bases, J lost 6 bases, and 8 bases stayed unmatched. The CDR3 is 15 amino acids. The CDR3 reads CSAPRTSGSLDTQYF. The CDR3 nucleotides read TGCAGTGCTCCTCGGACTAGCGGGAGTCTGGATACGCAGTATTTT.

This clonotype was seen at least ten times. CDR3 sequence: CASSPIPGELFF. Written as DNA, the CDR3 is TGTGCCAGCAGCCCTATACCCGGGGAGCTGTTTTTT. This chain uses TRBV7-9 with TRBJ2-2, with D uncertain. Germline V gene lookup returns CDR1 SEHNR and CDR2 FQNEAQ (reference sequence). CDR3 length: 12 residues. Trimming took off 5 bases at V and 6 bases at J, with 7 bases between the two ends.

This clonotype has ten or more counts. The chain has TRBV10-3 and TRBJ2-5, with D possibly TRBD2 on 5 matching bases. Deletions cut 1 base from V and 5 bases from J, with 8 bases between. Germline lookup yields CDR1 ENHRY and CDR2 SYGVKD. The CDR3 contains 13 residues. Here the CDR3 reads CAISELSGETQYF. The DNA for the CDR3 is TGTGCCATCAGTGAGTTGTCGGGGGAGACCCAGTACTTC.

This clonotype was counted ten times or more. The chain links TRBV7-9 to TRBJ2-3; D might be TRBD2 (6 bases). Germline CDR1 is SEHNR and CDR2 is FQNEAQ (reference sequence). Between the trimmed V and J ends, which lost 5 bases and 2 bases, there was a span of 11 bases. The CDR3 contains 14 residues. The CDR3 loop is CASSVGLDTDTQYF. The CDR3 DNA reads TGTGCCAGCAGCGTGGGACTTGACACAGATACGCAGTATTTT.

This CDR3 is CASSYQDAQYF. The CDR3 DNA follows: TGTGCCAGCAGCTACCAGGACGCCCAGTACTTC. The V call is TRBV7-2, the J call TRBJ2-5; D uncertain. V lost 4 bases, J lost 9 bases, and 9 bases lay in between. There are 11 residues in the CDR3. CDR1 and CDR2 from the germline V gene are SGHTA and FQGNSA.

This clonotype was found many times. The CDR3 spells CASSRTGGSNQPQHF. The CDR3 nucleotides read TGTGCCAGCAGCCGAACAGGGGGAAGCAATCAGCCCCAGCATTTT. The chain has TRBV9 and TRBJ1-5, with 8 positions matching TRBD1. Germline V CDR1 and CDR2: SGDLS, YYNGEE. The V segment lost 4 bases and the J segment 1 base; nucleotides outside the gene matches: 4. The CDR3 sequence is 15 residues long.

This clonotype was seen many times. V gene TRBV20-1 combines with J gene TRBJ2-7; no clear D gene. CDR1 and CDR2 (germline): DFQATT, SNEGSKA (reference sequence). V shed 1 base and J shed 7 bases, with 17 bases lying between them. The CDR3 runs to 14 residues. CDR3 coding DNA: TGCAGTGCTAGAGGTAGTTCTTCTCTGCCAGAGCAGTACTTC. Its translation is CSARGSSSLPEQYF.

This clonotype was seen many times. V gene TRBV7-6 combines with J gene TRBJ2-3; weak D call: TRBD1 (5 bases). Trimming took off 5 bases at V and 2 bases at J, with 17 bases between the two ends. CDR3 length: 16 amino acids. Germline V CDR1 and CDR2: SGHVS, FNYEAQ. The DNA for the CDR3 is TGTGCCAGCAGCCCCAGGGTGAACGGTAACACAGATACGCAGTATTTT. Its protein is CASSPRVNGNTDTQYF.

This clonotype was counted between two and nine times. The chain has TRBV7-2 and TRBJ1-3, with D possibly being TRBD1 (6 bases). This CDR3 comprises 15 residues. Germline CDR1 reads SGHTA; CDR2 reads FQGNSA. V dropped 0 bases and J dropped 7 bases, with 13 bases sitting between them. The CDR3 coding sequence is TGTGCCAGCAGCTTAGCGCTCGGGGGGGCGAACACCATATATTTT. Residues: CASSLALGGANTIYF.

There are many counts of this clonotype. CDR3 nucleotides: TGCAGTGCTATGGAGTCTGCGGGGGGAGATGAGCAGTTCTTC. Its translation: CSAMESAGGDEQFF. This sequence joins TRBV20-1 and TRBJ2-1; 8 bases agree with TRBD2. V lost 4 bases, J lost 8 bases, and 10 bases stayed unmatched. The CDR3 runs 14 residues. CDR1 is DFQATT and CDR2 is SNEGSKA in the germline V gene (reference sequence).

This clonotype appeared many times. V gene TRBV29-1 combines with J gene TRBJ2-7; D ambiguous. The CDR3 covers 14 residues. Germline values: CDR1 SQVTM, CDR2 ANQGSEA. The V and J ends lost 4 bases and 0 bases respectively, with 13 bases between them. The CDR3 spells CSVVPIPSSYEQYF. CDR3 coding DNA: TGCAGCGTTGTCCCAATTCCCAGCTCCTACGAGCAGTACTTC.

This clonotype was recorded many times. The rearrangement links TRBV11-2 to TRBJ2-1, with 9 bases matching TRBD2. V shed 1 base and J 9 bases; nucleotides not matched to a gene: 10. There are 16 residues in the CDR3. CDR1 is SGHAT and CDR2 is FQNNGV in the germline V gene. This CDR3 reads CASSLGNIAGEGEQFF. Written as DNA, the CDR3 is TGTGCCAGCAGCTTAGGAAATATAGCGGGGGAGGGTGAGCAGTTCTTC. Looking up the rest from reference TRBV11-2 and TRBJ2-1 gives the full variable domain: EAGVAQSPRYKIIEKRQSVAFWCNPISGHATLYWYQQILGQGPKLLIQFQNNGVVDDSQLPKDRFSAERLKGVDSTLKIQPAKLEDSAVYLCASSLGNIAGEGEQFFGPGTRLTVL.

Ten or more counts support this clonotype. The V gene is TRBV7-3, the J gene TRBJ2-1; TRBD2 matches 7 bases. V was pared by 6 bases and J by 5 bases, with 10 bases of the junction left unmatched. CDR3 size: 15 residues. Germline lookup yields CDR1 SGHTA and CDR2 FQGTGA. CDR3 nucleotides: TGTGCCAGCAGTCTCGCTAGCGGATATAACAATGAGCAGTTCTTC. Protein sequence: CASSLASGYNNEQFF.

This clonotype has a handful of counts. V is TRBV28 and J is TRBJ1-1; no clear D gene. Germline lookup yields CDR1 MDHEN and CDR2 SYDVKM. V was pared by 5 bases and J by 7 bases, with 14 bases between. This CDR3 region has 13 residues. The CDR3 loop reads CASSQNSFHEAFF. The CDR3 nucleotides are TGTGCCAGCAGTCAAAACAGCTTCCATGAAGCTTTCTTT.